Here is one T cell receptor (beta chain) with its context. The antigen remains undetermined. Germline V gene sequence: CDR1 MDHEN, CDR2 SYDVKM. The length of the CDR3 is 13 residues. The V gene lost 6 bases and the J gene lost 7 bases, with 10 bases spanning the gap. TCRdb's table, derived via immunoSEQ multiplex PCR, lists solely in-frame clones and lacks some. The table shows under 2,500,000 clones, with approximately 94% occurring only once. These data are taken from a study of shared clonotypes between healthy human individuals. On the study more broadly: Each donor's CD4 naive and CD4 memory cells filled three plates apiece, CD8 naive two, and CD8 memory one.

Study-wide points: Shared clonotypes: 4.5% to 5% naive CD4, under 4% naive CD8, around 2.2% memory CD4, approximately 0.41% memory CD8.

The chain has TRBV28 and TRBJ1-6, with D unclear. The sample comprised naive CD4+ T cells sorted from blood. This sample's subset: CD45RA+ positively selected. The receptor was derived from a man between 18 and 29 years old in good health. This CDR3 reads CASRNTENSPLHF. CDR3 nucleotides: TGTGCCAGCAGAAACACGGAAAATTCACCCCTCCACTTT.